The subject of this entry is one T cell receptor (beta chain). Its antigen is as yet unknown. This sample is drawn from a study of beta chain features in type 1 diabetes. Notes on the study in general: Shortening that was moderate but significant affected the TCRB CDR3s of Type 1 diabetes patients in all four CD4+ subsets. More deletions and fewer insertions at VDJ junctions were found in patients with type 1 diabetes.

V lost 6 bases, J lost 9 bases, and 15 bases lay in between. This CDR3 has 13 amino acids. Germline V gene data show CDR1 as SGHTA and CDR2 as FQGNSA. Since all of the isolated RNA was reverse transcribed, expressed TCRB transcripts were what got sequenced. Sequencing was performed with immunoSEQ multiplex PCR; in TCRdb, only in-frame clones are kept and a portion is missing. The table includes about 44,000 clones, over 60% detected once. The sequence came from a woman aged 18-29 years with type 1 diabetes. Sequences were obtained from Tregs from blood. V usage is TRBV7-2 and J usage is TRBJ1-5; D is uncertain. CDR3 DNA: TGTGCCAGCAGTTTCCTCGAGGGCCGGCCCCAGCATTTT. Encoded protein: CASSFLEGRPQHF.